These 16 T cell receptor beta chains were all obtained from the same sample, sequenced in a study of shared clonotypes between healthy human individuals (dated by TCRdb to 2019 to 2021). Library creation used the immunoSEQ multiplex PCR assay. TCRdb took over this immuneACCESS table, retaining in-frame rearrangements with V and J assigned. Such tables are incomplete; in checked studies, under half of the missing clones stem from an unresolved V gene, and the remainder is unexplained. The table for this sample lists nearly 750,000 clones; over 55% of them were counted only once. The leading ten clones occupy roughly 1.8% of the sample. Sequencing used memory CD4+ T cells sorted from blood. The cell subset or site label here, explained by the study, means: CD45RA-negative fraction. The receptors were sampled from a woman aged 25-40 years in good health.

The J gene is TRBJ2-2, the V gene TRBV5-4; D is undetermined. Germline V gene sequence: CDR1 SGHNT, CDR2 YYREEE (reference sequence). V lost 0 bases and J 5 bases, leaving 5 bases between the germline ends. The CDR3 length is 13 residues. The CDR3 is CASSLDWTGELFF. In DNA form, the CDR3 reads TGTGCCAGCAGCTTGGACTGGACCGGGGAGCTGTTTTTT.

The chain has TRBV28 and TRBJ2-3; 8 bases match TRBD1. J was trimmed by 1 base and V by 6 bases; bases with no gene match: 6. The CDR3 has 15 residues. From germline, CDR1 is MDHEN and CDR2 SYDVKM. Here the CDR3 DNA reads TGTGCCAGCAGCTCGACAGGGGTGGGCACAGATACGCAGTATTTT. Its protein is CASSSTGVGTDTQYF. The whole variable domain, filled in from reference TRBV28 and TRBJ2-3, reads DVKVTQSSRYLVKRTGEKVFLECVQDMDHENMFWYRQDPGLGLRLIYFSYDVKMKEKGDIPEGYSVSREKKERFSLILESASTNQTSMYLCASSSTGVGTDTQYFGPGTRLTVL.

On this clone itself: In the same sample, other DNA sequences code for this CDR3. The V gene is TRBV28, the J gene TRBJ2-2; no firm D call. V was pared by 5 bases and J by 6 bases, with 7 bases between. The CDR3 contains 12 residues. CDR1 MDHEN and CDR2 SYDVKM come from the germline V gene. Written as DNA, the CDR3 is TGTGCCAGCAGTCTAGTGGCCGGGGAGCTGTTTTTT. The encoded protein is CASSLVAGELFF.

This clone has just a few counts. The gene calls are TRBV28 and TRBJ1-1; D is undetermined. Trimming left V 10 bases short and J 4 bases short, with 13 bases between. There are 12 residues in the CDR3. The germline gives CDR1 MDHEN, CDR2 SYDVKM. CDR3 amino acids: CATIPFSTEAFF. DNA of the CDR3: TGTGCCACCATCCCCTTCTCCACTGAAGCTTTCTTT. The full variable domain, completed using reference TRBV28 and TRBJ1-1, is DVKVTQSSRYLVKRTGEKVFLECVQDMDHENMFWYRQDPGLGLRLIYFSYDVKMKEKGDIPEGYSVSREKKERFSLILESASTNQTSMYLCATIPFSTEAFFGQGTRLTVV.

This clone showed up many times. This chain links TRBV29-1 with TRBJ2-1; D ambiguous. The CDR3 spans 12 residues. V gave up 6 bases and J gave up 10 bases, with 16 bases separating them. The V gene's germline CDR1 is SQVTM and CDR2 ANQGSEA. Here the CDR3 DNA reads TGCAGCGTCGAGGAACAGCAAGGGGAGCAGTTCTTC. Translating gives CSVEEQQGEQFF.

The chain combines TRBV7-9 with TRBJ2-1, with 10 bases that match TRBD1. This CDR3 comprises 17 residues. CDR1 SEHNR and CDR2 FQNEAQ come from the germline V gene (reference sequence). J gave up 8 bases and V 4 bases, and 14 bases lay outside the gene matches. The chain's CDR3 is CASSSVYRDRGMYEQFF. The DNA for the CDR3 is TGTGCCAGCAGCTCCGTCTACCGGGACAGGGGCATGTATGAGCAGTTCTTC. The full variable domain, its missing parts supplied by reference TRBV7-9 and TRBJ2-1, is DTGVSQNPRHKITKRGQNVTFRCDPISEHNRLYWYRQTLGQGPEFLTYFQNEAQLEKSRLLSDRFSAERPKGSFSTLEIQRTEQGDSAMYLCASSSVYRDRGMYEQFFGPGTRLTVL.

The rearrangement joins TRBV5-6 to TRBJ1-4, with 7 bases matching TRBD1. From germline, CDR1 is SGHDT and CDR2 YYEEEE. The junction had 12 bases not matched to a gene; V was cut back by 2 bases and J by 5 bases. This CDR3 is built from 17 residues. CDR3 sequence: CASSLSGAGTVNEKLFF. CDR3 sequence (DNA): TGTGCCAGCAGCTTATCCGGGGCCGGGACAGTGAATGAAAAACTGTTTTTT.

A single count supports this clone. This chain links TRBV29-1 with TRBJ2-3; D perhaps matches TRBD2 (6 bases). The CDR3 loop spans 16 amino acids. In germline, CDR1 is SQVTM, CDR2 ANQGSEA. Between the trimmed V and J ends, which lost 6 bases and 1 base, there was a span of 20 bases. The CDR3 is CSVSPPGGAGTDTQYF. CDR3 nucleotide sequence: TGCAGCGTGAGCCCCCCCGGCGGGGCGGGCACAGATACGCAGTATTTT.

Details on this clone: This CDR3 is also generated by other DNA sequences in the sample. CDR3 coding DNA: TGCGCCAGCAGCAACGGACAGGTAACTGAAGCTTTCTTT. It yields the protein CASSNGQVTEAFF. The chain links TRBV5-1 to TRBJ1-1; TRBD1 aligns across 7 bases. With 4 bases clipped from V and 5 bases from J, the junction kept 5 bases outside the gene matches. The CDR3 is 13 amino acids. The germline V gene encodes CDR1 SGHRS and CDR2 YFSETQ.

The chain recombines TRBV2 with TRBJ1-5; 7 nucleotides line up with TRBD1. Looked up from germline, CDR1 is SNHLY and CDR2 is FYNNEI. V trimming: 6 bases; J trimming: 0 bases; junction bases outside the gene matches: 2. This CDR3 region has 14 residues. The CDR3 nucleotides read TGTGCCAGCAGAGGGACAGTTAGCAATCAGCCCCAGCATTTT. Its protein is CASRGTVSNQPQHF.

The chain uses TRBV28 and TRBJ2-2, with unresolved D. The CDR3 length is 13 residues. The germline V gene encodes CDR1 MDHEN and CDR2 SYDVKM. The V gene lost 4 bases and the J gene lost 6 bases, with 9 bases spanning the gap. Here the CDR3 DNA reads TGTGCCAGCAGTTCCCGGGCCGCCGGGGAGCTGTTTTTT. Its protein product is CASSSRAAGELFF.

V gene TRBV5-1 combines with J gene TRBJ2-5; 11 bases align to TRBD2. The junction had 7 bases not matched to a gene; V was cut back by 3 bases and J by 0 bases. This CDR3 is 17 amino acids long. The germline CDR1 and CDR2 sequences are SGHRS and YFSETQ. CDR3 region: CASSSGTSGNYQETQYF. The DNA for the CDR3 is TGCGCCAGCAGCTCCGGGACTAGCGGAAATTACCAAGAGACCCAGTACTTC.

The chain joins TRBV28 to TRBJ2-7, with D hard to call. CDR3 length: 13 amino acids. Germline values: CDR1 MDHEN, CDR2 SYDVKM. Trimming took off 6 bases at V and 2 bases at J, with 11 bases between the two ends. This CDR3 is CASSRTLTYEQYF. The CDR3 DNA reads as TGTGCCAGCAGCAGGACCCTAACCTACGAGCAGTACTTC.

This sequence joins TRBV18 and TRBJ2-7; D uncertain. Trimming cost V 1 base and J 7 bases, with 8 bases left between them. The CDR3 consists of 12 residues. The germline gives CDR1 KGHSH, CDR2 LQKENI. In DNA, the CDR3 is TGTGCCAGCTCACCACGTACGCGGGAGCAGTACTTC. Protein product: CASSPRTREQYF.

This clone was counted only a few times. The rearrangement links TRBV19 to TRBJ1-1, with TRBD1 matching over 7 bases. The CDR3 totals 14 residues. CDR1 is LNHDA and CDR2 is SQIVND in the germline V gene (reference sequence). V was pared by 5 bases and J by 4 bases, with 7 bases of the junction left unmatched. The CDR3 is CASSVRQGGTEAFF. The CDR3 DNA reads as TGTGCCAGTAGTGTCAGACAGGGTGGCACTGAAGCTTTCTTT. Full variable domain (missing parts from reference TRBV19 and TRBJ1-1): DGGITQSPKYLFRKEGQNVTLSCEQNLNHDAMYWYRQDPGQGLRLIYYSQIVNDFQKGDIAEGYSVSREKKESFPLTVTSAQKNPTAFYLCASSVRQGGTEAFFGQGTRLTVV.

This chain uses TRBV30 with TRBJ2-5, with TRBD1 matching over 9 bases. The DNA end lines up better with TRBJ2-7; the J call may be wrong. Germline V gene sequence: CDR1 GTSNPN, CDR2 SVGIG (reference sequence). The CDR3 contains 13 residues. CDR3 nucleotide sequence: TGTGCCTGGAAACCGGGACAGGGAAACGAGCAGTACTTC. Translation: CAWKPGQGNEQYF.